One T cell receptor (beta chain) is described in this entry. Its antigen remains unknown. The data are from a study of T cell repertoires in cytomegalovirus infection. Study summary: Indications came from public TCR beta signatures; they pointed to CMV infection and to a matching HLA type.

Study findings and constraints: CMV-specific TCR beta clonotypes restricted by HLA-C dominated the ex vivo response.

TCRdb called the reads again in MiXCR, with one record for every CDR3 protein. This sample has around 800,000 distinct CDR3 sequences; less than 35% occur once, and the top ten carry around 12%. The CDR3 sequence is 15 residues long. V was trimmed by 8 bases and J by 2 bases, leaving 16 bases between them. The starting material was cultured CD8+ T cells from PBMCs, obtained from culture after CMV antigen stimulation. This clonotype was sampled from a human donor in good health (CMV status not recorded). Some clones in this sample may be carry-over from other donors' samples. The J gene is TRBJ2-1, the V gene TRBV12-3 or TRBV12-4; D gene ambiguous. Written as DNA, the CDR3 is TGTGCCAGCGGTACCATAGCACACGCCTACAATGAGCAGTTCTTC. Its translation: CASGTIAHAYNEQFF.